One sample yielded the 18 T cell receptor beta chains listed below, sequenced in a study of radiation and T cells in renal cell carcinoma. The data were produced by immunoSEQ multiplex PCR, yet TCRdb's version contains in-frame clones alone and is incomplete. The sample records under 25,000 clones, around two thirds being singletons. Specified treatment: 15 Gy SBRT to primary tumor, nephrectomy 4 weeks later. Material: tumor tissue, obtained from a patient whose treatment included radiotherapy and nephrectomy. These receptors all come from a woman in her seventies with renal cell carcinoma.

The chain couples TRBV11-1 to TRBJ1-1; D remains unclear. The V end was cut by 1 base, the J end by 11 bases, with 17 bases between. This CDR3 has 14 residues. In germline, CDR1 is SGHAT, CDR2 FQDESV (reference sequence). CDR3 bases: TGTGCCAGCAGCTTAGATTTGAGCGATCCTAGGGCTTTCTTT. It is translated as CASSLDLSDPRAFF.

The genes are TRBV5-8 and TRBJ2-1; a possible D gene is TRBD2 (6 bases). There are 14 residues in the CDR3. V lost 4 bases and J lost 0, with 8 bases in between. Looked up from germline, CDR1 is SGHTS and CDR2 is YDEGEE. The CDR3 bases are TGTGCCAGCAGCCTGACTAGCTCCTACAATGAGCAGTTCTTC. Encoded protein: CASSLTSSYNEQFF. Full variable domain (rest looked up from reference TRBV5-8 and TRBJ2-1): EAGVTQSPTHLIKTRGQQATLRCSPISGHTSVYWYQQALGLGLQFLLWYDEGEERNRGNFPPRFSGRQFPNYSSELNVNALELEDSALYLCASSLTSSYNEQFFGPGTRLTVL.

The rearrangement joins TRBV7-8 to TRBJ1-1; D is ambiguous. CDR3 length: 15 residues. V lost 4 bases and J 0 bases, leaving 12 bases between the germline ends. Per the germline V gene, CDR1 is SGHVS and CDR2 is FQNEAQ. The CDR3 region is CASSSKDRMNTEAFF. CDR3 DNA sequence: TGTGCCAGCAGCTCGAAAGACCGTATGAACACTGAAGCTTTCTTT.

This chain joins TRBV6-6 and TRBJ1-3, with D possibly being TRBD1 (6 bases). Per germline, CDR1 MNHNY and CDR2 SVGAGI (reference sequence). V shed 8 bases and J shed 2 bases, with 10 bases lying between them. This CDR3 spans 13 amino acids. CDR3 sequence (DNA): TGTGCCAGCGGCCAGGGGACTGGAAACACCATATATTTT. It yields the protein CASGQGTGNTIYF.

This chain links TRBV19 with TRBJ2-1; 10 nucleotides align to TRBD1. The trim removed 4 bases at V and 4 bases at J, leaving 10 bases unmatched. This CDR3 contains 17 residues. Germline loops: CDR1 LNHDA, CDR2 SQIVND (reference sequence). DNA for the CDR3: TGTGCCAGTAGTAAGGACAGGGGGTATAATAGGTACAATGAGCAGTTCTTC. The encoded protein is CASSKDRGYNRYNEQFF.

The rearrangement joins TRBV7-3 to TRBJ2-3, with 9 bases aligning to TRBD2. This CDR3 is 14 amino acids long. Germline V gives CDR1 SGHTA, CDR2 FQGTGA. V trimming: 5 bases; J trimming: 5 bases; junction bases outside the gene matches: 5. The chain's CDR3 is CASSPGTSRDTQYF. CDR3 in DNA: TGTGCCAGCAGCCCCGGGACTAGCCGAGATACGCAGTATTTT.

This clone was picked up a small number of times. V usage is TRBV7-2 and J usage is TRBJ2-3; maybe TRBD1 (5 bases). Trimming took 5 bases from V and 0 from J, leaving 15 bases between them. This CDR3 has 16 residues. Germline V gene lookup returns CDR1 SGHTA and CDR2 FQGNSA. CDR3 in amino acids: CASSPSKGASTDTQYF. The CDR3 DNA follows: TGTGCCAGCAGCCCCTCGAAAGGGGCCAGCACAGATACGCAGTATTTT.

The genes are TRBV10-3 and TRBJ2-1; D uncertain. V lost 3 bases, J lost 6 bases, and 3 bases lay in between. Germline CDR1 is ENHRY and CDR2 is SYGVKD. The CDR3 covers 11 residues. The CDR3 region has the DNA TGTGCCATCAGTGATATCAATGAGCAGTTCTTC. Amino acid sequence: CAISDINEQFF.

The chain employs TRBV5-1 and TRBJ2-5, with D possibly TRBD2 on 5 matching bases. The germline V gene encodes CDR1 SGHRS and CDR2 YFSETQ. Trimming stripped 0 bases from V and 5 bases from J, with 17 bases between. CDR3 length: 16 residues. CDR3 nucleotide sequence: TGCGCCAGCAGCTTGGCCCCGGCACCTAGCAGGGAGACCCAGTACTTC. Protein sequence: CASSLAPAPSRETQYF.

This chain links TRBV9 with TRBJ2-7; tentatively, D is TRBD1 or TRBD2 (6 bases each). Between the trimmed V and J ends, which lost 0 bases and 5 bases, there was a span of 15 bases. The CDR3 extends over 15 amino acids. Germline CDR1 reads SGDLS; CDR2 reads YYNGEE. The CDR3 DNA follows: TGTGCCAGCAGCGTAGCGGGGGCCCTCCCCCACGAGCAGTACTTC. Its translation: CASSVAGALPHEQYF.

The V gene is TRBV11-3, the J gene TRBJ2-1; TRBD2 is a possible D gene (5 bases). The CDR3 covers 12 residues. Germline CDR1 is SGHNT and CDR2 is YENEEA. Trimming stripped 7 bases from V and 8 bases from J, with 12 bases between. The DNA of the CDR3 is TGTGCCAGCAAGGGTCCCGGGGATGAGCAGTTCTTC. Translation gives CASKGPGDEQFF.

The chain employs TRBV10-1 and TRBJ2-3; 13 bases map to TRBD2. There are 16 residues in the CDR3. Germline V gene sequence: CDR1 WNHNN, CDR2 SYGVQD (reference sequence). V shed 7 bases, J shed 2 bases, and the junction held 6 bases outside the gene matches. The DNA of the CDR3 is TGCGCCAGCACAGGACTAGCGGGGGATAACACAGATACGCAGTATTTT. This sequence encodes CASTGLAGDNTDTQYF.

This clone was counted a few times. The CDR3 DNA is TGCGCCAGCAGCTTTAGTACAGGGAACTATGGCTACACCTTC. Residues: CASSFSTGNYGYTF. The chain has TRBV5-1 and TRBJ1-2; D perhaps matches TRBD1 (6 bases). The CDR3 runs 14 residues. V lost 2 bases and J lost 2, with 10 bases in between. Germline V gene sequence: CDR1 SGHRS, CDR2 YFSETQ.

The rearrangement links TRBV5-6 to TRBJ2-7; the D gene is possibly TRBD1 (5 bases). The CDR3 length is 12 residues. The V end was cut by 2 bases, the J end by 3 bases, with 6 bases between. Germline V gene data show CDR1 as SGHDT and CDR2 as YYEEEE. DNA for the CDR3: TGTGCCAGCAGCTTCCAGGGCTACGAGCAGTACTTC. Translated: CASSFQGYEQYF.

This sequence joins TRBV7-9 and TRBJ1-2, with 7 bases lining up with TRBD1. The CDR3 is 14 amino acids. The trim removed 5 bases at V and 7 bases at J, leaving 10 bases unmatched. CDR1 is SEHNR and CDR2 is FQNEAQ in the germline V gene (reference sequence). The CDR3 DNA reads as TGTGCCAGCAGCCGAATAGGGGGCGGCTTTGGCTACACCTTC. It translates to CASSRIGGGFGYTF.

This clone was recorded once. The chain employs TRBV11-3 and TRBJ2-3; perhaps TRBD1 as D (6 bases). V was shortened by 5 bases and J by 2 bases, with 14 bases between the two germline ends. Germline V gives CDR1 SGHNT, CDR2 YENEEA. This CDR3 spans 15 amino acids. The CDR3 DNA reads TGTGCCAGCAGCCCGTCCGGGACACTCACAGATACGCAGTATTTT. It encodes CASSPSGTLTDTQYF.

J is TRBJ2-1 and V is TRBV7-2; D is uncertain. Per the germline V gene, CDR1 is SGHTA and CDR2 is FQGNSA. The V end was cut by 0 bases, the J end by 15 bases, with 3 bases between. The CDR3 totals 9 residues. CDR3 in DNA: TGTGCCAGCAGCTTAGCTGGGTTCTTC. Protein product: CASSLAGFF.

The CDR3 nucleotides read TGTGCCAGCTCCCGAGAAAGGACAGGAACCTACGAGCAGTACTTC. Translation gives CASSRERTGTYEQYF. The genes are TRBV18 and TRBJ2-7, with 7 bases aligning to TRBD1. Germline CDR1 and CDR2: KGHSH and LQKENI. The length of the CDR3 is 15 residues. The V gene end was trimmed by 6 bases and the J gene end by 2 bases; junction bases not matched to a gene: 10.